This T cell receptor beta chain was recovered during a study of blood T cell repertoires in COVID-19. In the study overall: PBMCs, B-cell-depleted T cells, or T cells provided the cDNA or gDNA that made up the material.

In its sample, this clone was seen a few times. Germline values: CDR1 WNHNN, CDR2 SYGVQD (reference sequence). The CDR3 covers 16 residues. The V end was cut by 8 bases, the J end by 0 bases, with 17 bases between. Original analysis: Reference gene primer amplification in the assay estimated nucleated cell counts. The method was immunoSEQ multiplex PCR; TCRdb's version includes in-frame clones alone and lacks a portion of them. V and J calls and clone size are copied from that table; D and trimming were computed from the DNA. The sample shows around 190,000 clones, roughly 79% of them seen only once. Seattle patient enrollment occurred during active infection, with longitudinal follow-up thereafter.

The clonotype originates from a woman in her thirties or forties with COVID-19, enrolled during active disease. Sequenced material: peripheral blood. The rearrangement uses TRBV10-1 and TRBJ1-3; TRBD1 might be the D (5 bases). The CDR3 loop is CASSMGGLFSGNTIYF. The CDR3 DNA follows: TGCGCCAGCTCAATGGGGGGACTCTTCTCTGGAAACACCATATATTTT.